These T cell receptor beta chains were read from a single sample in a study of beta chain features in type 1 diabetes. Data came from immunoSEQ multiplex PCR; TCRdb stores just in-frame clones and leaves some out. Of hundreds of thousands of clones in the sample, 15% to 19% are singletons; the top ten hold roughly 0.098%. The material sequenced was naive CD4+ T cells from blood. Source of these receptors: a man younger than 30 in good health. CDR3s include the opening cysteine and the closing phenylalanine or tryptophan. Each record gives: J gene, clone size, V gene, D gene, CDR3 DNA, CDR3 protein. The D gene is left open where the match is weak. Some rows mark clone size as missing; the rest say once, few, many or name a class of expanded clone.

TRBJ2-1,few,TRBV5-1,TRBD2,TGCGCCAGCTTAGGCGGGAGCTCCTACAATGAGCAGTTCTTC,CASLGGSSYNEQFF
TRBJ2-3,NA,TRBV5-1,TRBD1,TGCGCCAGCAGCTTGGGACAGGGCCCCGCAGATACGCAGTATTTT,CASSLGQGPADTQYF
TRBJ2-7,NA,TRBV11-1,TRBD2,TGTGCCAGCACCAGCCTAGCGGGCCCCGAGCAGTACTTC,CASTSLAGPEQYF
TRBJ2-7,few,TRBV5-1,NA,TGCGCCAGCAGCTTGGAAACAGTCGAGCAGTACTTC,CASSLETVEQYF
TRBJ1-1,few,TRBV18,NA,TGTGCCAGCTCACTACTCAGGGACACTGAAGCTTTCTTT,CASSLLRDTEAFF
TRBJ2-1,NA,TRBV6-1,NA,TGTGCCAGCAGCGAACAGGAGAGCTCCTACAATGAGCAGTTCTTC,CASSEQESSYNEQFF
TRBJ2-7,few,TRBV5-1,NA,TGCGCCAGCAGCTTGTCGGCCCTTCGCACGGCCGAGCAGTACTTC,CASSLSALRTAEQYF
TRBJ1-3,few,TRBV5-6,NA,TGTGCCAGCAGGCTGACCGGTCCTGGAAACACCATATATTTT,CASRLTGPGNTIYF
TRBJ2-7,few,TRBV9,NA,TGTGCCAGCAGCGTAACGGACGGTCCCTACGAGCAGTACTTC,CASSVTDGPYEQYF
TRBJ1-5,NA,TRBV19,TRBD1,TGTGCCAGTACCACGACAGGGGCGAGCAATCAGCCCCAGCATTTT,CASTTTGASNQPQHF
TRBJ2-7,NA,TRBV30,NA,TGTGCCTGGAGTTGGGACATCCCCTACGAGCAGTACTTC,CAWSWDIPYEQYF
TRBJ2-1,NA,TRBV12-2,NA,TGTGCAAGTCGCTTCCGCGAGTCGTTCTTC,CASRFRESFF
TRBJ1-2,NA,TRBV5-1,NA,TGCGCCAGCCATTGGAGTGGGGGAGCTAACTATGGCTACACCTTC,CASHWSGGANYGYTF
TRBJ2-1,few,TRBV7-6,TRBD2,TGTGCCAGCAGCTTAGGACTAGCGGGGATGTATGAGCAGTTCTTC,CASSLGLAGMYEQFF
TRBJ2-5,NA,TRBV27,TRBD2,TGTGCCAGCAGTTCCATTCCGACTAGCGGGAGGGCCAGGGAGACCCAGTACTTC,CASSSIPTSGRARETQYF
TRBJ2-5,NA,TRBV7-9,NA,TGTGCCAGCAGCTTAGCGCTAACGGCCGCCCAAGAGACCCAGTACTTC,CASSLALTAAQETQYF
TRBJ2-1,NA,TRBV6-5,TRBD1,TGTGCCAGCAGCCGACAGGGGAGCTGGAATGAGCAGTTCTTC,CASSRQGSWNEQFF
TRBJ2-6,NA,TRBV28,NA,TGTGCCAGCGCCCCCTCTGGGGCCAACGTCCTGACTTTC,CASAPSGANVLTF
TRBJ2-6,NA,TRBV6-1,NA,TGTGCCAGTTACTCTGGGGCCAACGTCCTGACTTTC,CASYSGANVLTF
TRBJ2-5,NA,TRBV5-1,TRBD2,TGCGCCAGCAGCTTGGTACTAGCGGAAGAGACCCAGTACTTC,CASSLVLAEETQYF
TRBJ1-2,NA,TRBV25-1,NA,TGTGCCAACAAGGACACCCACGAAGCCTATGGCTACACCTTC,CANKDTHEAYGYTF
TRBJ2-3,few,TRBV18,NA,TGTGCCAGCTCACCACAGGGGCCGAGCACAGATACGCAGTATTTT,CASSPQGPSTDTQYF
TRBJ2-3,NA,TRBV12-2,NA,TGTGCAAGTCGCTTCCCCCCACCGGTCAGCACAGATACGCAGTATTTT,CASRFPPPVSTDTQYF
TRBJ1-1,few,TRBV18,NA,TGTGCCAGCTCACCAATACACTCGAACACTGAAGCTTTCTTT,CASSPIHSNTEAFF
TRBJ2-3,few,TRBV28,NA,TGTGCCAGCAGCTTTCCTAACAGGGAGGATACGCAGTATTTT,CASSFPNREDTQYF
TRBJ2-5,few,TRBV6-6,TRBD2,TGTGCCAGCAGTTACAGGGCGGGAGGGGTGGAGACCCAGTACTTC,CASSYRAGGVETQYF